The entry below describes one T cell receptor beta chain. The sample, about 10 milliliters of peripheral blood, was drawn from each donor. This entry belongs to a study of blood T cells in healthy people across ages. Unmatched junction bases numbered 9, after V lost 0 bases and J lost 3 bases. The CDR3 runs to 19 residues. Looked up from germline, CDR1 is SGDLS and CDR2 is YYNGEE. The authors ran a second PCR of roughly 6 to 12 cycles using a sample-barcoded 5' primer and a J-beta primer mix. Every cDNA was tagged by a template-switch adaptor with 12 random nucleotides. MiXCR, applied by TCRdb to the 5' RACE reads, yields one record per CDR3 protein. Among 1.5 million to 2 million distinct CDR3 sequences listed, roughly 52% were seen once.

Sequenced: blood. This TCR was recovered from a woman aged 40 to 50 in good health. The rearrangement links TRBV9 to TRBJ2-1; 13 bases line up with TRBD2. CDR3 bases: TGTGCCAGCAGCGTAGGGTTGGGGACTAGCGGGGTTTTCTACAATGAGCAGTTCTTC. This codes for CASSVGLGTSGVFYNEQFF.